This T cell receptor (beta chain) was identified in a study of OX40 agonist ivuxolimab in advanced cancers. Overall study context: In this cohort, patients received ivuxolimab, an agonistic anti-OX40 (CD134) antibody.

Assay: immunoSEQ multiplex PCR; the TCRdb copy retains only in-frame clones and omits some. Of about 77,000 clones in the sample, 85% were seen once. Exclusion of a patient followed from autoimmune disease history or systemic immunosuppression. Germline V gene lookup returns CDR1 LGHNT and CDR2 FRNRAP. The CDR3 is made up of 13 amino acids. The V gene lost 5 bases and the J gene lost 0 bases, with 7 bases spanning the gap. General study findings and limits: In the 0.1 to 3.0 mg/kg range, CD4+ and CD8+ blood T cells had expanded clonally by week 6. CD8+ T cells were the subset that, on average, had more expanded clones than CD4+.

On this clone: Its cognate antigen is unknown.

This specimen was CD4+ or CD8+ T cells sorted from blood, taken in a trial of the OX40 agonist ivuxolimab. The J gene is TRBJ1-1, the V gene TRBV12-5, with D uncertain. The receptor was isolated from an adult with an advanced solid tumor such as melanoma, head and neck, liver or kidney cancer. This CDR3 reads CASGDLMNTEAFF. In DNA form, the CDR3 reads TGTGCTAGTGGTGACCTTATGAACACTGAAGCTTTCTTT.